This TCR beta chain was recovered during a study of T cell clones after liver transplantation. The overall study: Third-party-reactive TCRbeta sequences from pre-transplant mixed lymphocyte reactions served as antigen-independent comparators.

This CDR3 contains 15 residues. Germline V lookup: CDR1 SGHRS, CDR2 YFSETQ. Germline trimming cut 2 bases from V and 3 bases from J; bases unmatched to any gene: 3. Unstimulated PBMCs were sorted into CD3+CD4+ and CD3+CD8+ populations. Only in-frame clones appear in the TCRdb table, and some are missing; sequencing was by immunoSEQ multiplex PCR. Found here are tens of thousands of clones, 70% of them singletons; the top ten hold about 3%. The chain joins TRBV5-1 to TRBJ2-2; 8 positions match TRBD1. The origin of this receptor is a human patient who received a liver transplant. Some T cells may be transferred from the graft donor. Here the sequenced sample was CD4+ T cells from blood, taken at the roughly 15-month timepoint. Written as DNA, the CDR3 is TGCGCCAGCAGCTTCCTGGACAGGGACACCGGGGAGCTGTTTTTT. This gives the protein CASSFLDRDTGELFF.